These T cell receptor beta chains were read from a single sample in a study of shared clonotypes between healthy human individuals. Assay: immunoSEQ multiplex PCR; the TCRdb copy retains only in-frame clones and omits some. The repertoire holds about 1.5 million clones, 95% to 99% seen once, with about 0.45% in the top ten. Sequenced input: naive CD4+ T cells sorted from blood. Source of these receptors: a man aged 25 to 45 in good health. Both conserved end residues are part of each CDR3. D genes are given only for firm matches. Rows may omit the clone size; those that give it use once, few, many or a size class.

J | D | size | V | DNA | CDR3
TRBJ2-2 | - | - | TRBV19 | TGTGCCAGTAGTATAGTCATGGACGCCGGGGAGCTGTTTTTT | CASSIVMDAGELFF
TRBJ1-3 | - | - | TRBV30 | TGTGCCTGGAGTCGGAGGGCTGGAAACACCATATATTTT | CAWSRRAGNTIYF
TRBJ2-1 | TRBD1 | - | TRBV7-9 | TGTGCCAGCAGCCTGGGCGGGTCCGGACAGGACAAGGGCACGTTCTTC | CASSLGGSGQDKGTFF
TRBJ2-7 | - | - | TRBV2 | TGTGCCACCTCCACCGTCGGTGTGGAGCAGTACTTC | CATSTVGVEQYF
TRBJ1-1 | TRBD1 | - | TRBV6-1 | TGTGCCAGCAGTGTAAGGGGGCGGGACACTGAAGCTTTCTTT | CASSVRGRDTEAFF
TRBJ2-3 | TRBD2 | - | TRBV5-1 | TGCGCCAGCAGGCAGAGGGAGCGGGAAGGTGGGGATACGCAGTATTTT | CASRQREREGGDTQYF
TRBJ2-7 | - | - | TRBV9 | TGTGCCAGCAGCGCTACCCCCCACGAGCAGTACTTC | CASSATPHEQYF
TRBJ2-7 | TRBD2 | - | TRBV5-1 | TGCGCCAGCAGCCTAGGGACTAGCGGGAGTTACGAGCAGTACTTC | CASSLGTSGSYEQYF
TRBJ2-3 | - | - | TRBV4-1 | TGCGCCAGCAGCCAATTTTCTGGGGTATTCCAGTATTTT | CASSQFSGVFQYF
TRBJ2-7 | - | - | TRBV6-1 | TGTGCCAGCAGTGAAGCGCTACTCAATGCCTACGAGCAGTACTTC | CASSEALLNAYEQYF
TRBJ2-5 | - | - | TRBV28 | TGTGCCAGCAGTTCCGGAGGAGGCCAAGAGACCCAGTACTTC | CASSSGGGQETQYF
TRBJ2-2 | - | - | TRBV5-1 | TGCGCCAGCAAAGCTGGAGCGAACACCGGGGAGCTGTTTTTT | CASKAGANTGELFF
TRBJ1-2 | - | - | TRBV5-5 | TGTGCCAGCAGCACCCTAGGGGGGCTTGGCTACACCTTC | CASSTLGGLGYTF
TRBJ1-2 | - | once | TRBV29-1 | TGCAGCGTCGAGGGGAGGCCAGACTATGGCTACACCTTC | CSVEGRPDYGYTF
TRBJ2-2 | - | - | TRBV28 | TGTGCCAGCAGATTGACTCAGGGTGTCACCGGGGAGCTGTTTTTT | CASRLTQGVTGELFF
TRBJ2-1 | - | - | TRBV12-5 | TGTGCTAGTGGTCGGGACCTCACCCTGTTCTTC | CASGRDLTLFF
TRBJ2-1 | - | - | TRBV12-2 | TGTGCAAGTCGCTTATCCCGGGACAGGGGTTCCTACAATGAGCAGTTCTTC | CASRLSRDRGSYNEQFF
TRBJ2-5 | TRBD1 | - | TRBV6-5 | TGTGCCAGCAGTAACCCGGACAGGGCGGAGACCCAGTACTTC | CASSNPDRAETQYF
TRBJ2-1 | - | - | TRBV5-1 | TGCGCCAGCAGCTTGGACAGTTACAATGAGCAGTTCTTC | CASSLDSYNEQFF
TRBJ2-5 | - | - | TRBV30 | TGTGCCTGGAGTAGAGTGACCCAGTACTTC | CAWSRVTQYF
TRBJ2-1 | TRBD1 | - | TRBV7-8 | TGTGCCAGCGGGGGACAGGGGGCCTACAATGAGCAGTTCTTC | CASGGQGAYNEQFF
TRBJ1-3 | - | - | TRBV27 | TGTGCCAGCAGCCCGGGAGGGGGACTTTCCTCTGGAAACACCATATATTTT | CASSPGGGLSSGNTIYF
TRBJ2-1 | TRBD2 | once | TRBV11-2 | TGTGCCAGCAGCTTAGGAGGCGGGAGGGATGTGGATGAGCAGTTCTTC | CASSLGGGRDVDEQFF
TRBJ2-7 | TRBD2 | - | TRBV7-8 | TGTGCCAGCAGCTCAGGGACTAGCGGACTCTACGAGCAGTACTTC | CASSSGTSGLYEQYF
TRBJ2-2 | TRBD2 | - | TRBV30 | TGTGCCTGGATCGGCCCTAGCGGGATAACCGGGGAGCTGTTTTTT | CAWIGPSGITGELFF
TRBJ1-2 | - | - | TRBV27 | TGTGCCAGCAGCCAGGCTGGCTATGGCTACACCTTC | CASSQAGYGYTF
TRBJ2-7 | TRBD2 | - | TRBV2 | TGTGCCAGCAGGAAGCGGGACCAACCCTCCTACGAGCAGTACTTC | CASRKRDQPSYEQYF
TRBJ1-3 | - | - | TRBV9 | TGTGCCAGCAGCGTAGCTTCTACAGGGTTATCTGGAAACACCATATATTTT | CASSVASTGLSGNTIYF
TRBJ2-7 | TRBD2 | - | TRBV27 | TGTGCCAGCAGTTTAGGGAGCGGGAGGTTTCCCTACGAGCAGTACTTC | CASSLGSGRFPYEQYF
TRBJ2-2 | - | - | TRBV21-1 | TGTGCCAGCAGGGTCGAAACCGGGGAGCTGTTTTTT | CASRVETGELFF
TRBJ2-7 | TRBD1 | once | TRBV5-1 | TGCGCCAGCAGCGATGGACAGGGTCTCGAGCAGTACTTC | CASSDGQGLEQYF
TRBJ2-1 | - | - | TRBV9 | TGTGCCAGCAGCCCGATTTCCTCCTACAATGAGCAGTTCTTC | CASSPISSYNEQFF
TRBJ2-1 | TRBD1 | - | TRBV5-4 | TGTGCCAGCAGCCCGGGGACAGGGTTCAGTAATGAGCAGTTCTTC | CASSPGTGFSNEQFF
TRBJ1-5 | - | - | TRBV6-1 | TGTGCCAGTGCGACAGGCAATCAGCCCCAGCATTTT | CASATGNQPQHF
TRBJ2-7 | TRBD1 | - | TRBV5-8 | TGTGCCAGCAGCTTGACCGGACAGGGGACCTACGAGCAGTACTTC | CASSLTGQGTYEQYF
TRBJ2-2 | - | - | TRBV10-1 | TGCGCCAGCCAAGAAGCCCTAGGGGCCGGGGAGCTGTTTTTT | CASQEALGAGELFF
TRBJ2-3 | TRBD2 | - | TRBV30 | TGTGCCTGGAGTGTACGTATGTCTAGCGGGAGGCCAGATACGCAGTATTTT | CAWSVRMSSGRPDTQYF
TRBJ2-5 | TRBD2 | - | TRBV5-1 | TGCGCCAGCAGCTTGGTTTTACTAGCGGACTCGAAGGAGACCCAGTACTTC | CASSLVLLADSKETQYF
TRBJ2-1 | - | - | TRBV6-5 | TGTGCCACCGTGAGTTCAGGGAATGAGCAGTTCTTC | CATVSSGNEQFF
TRBJ2-7 | TRBD2 | - | TRBV5-1 | TGCGCCAGCAGGCCACTAGCGGGAGTTGACGACGAGCAGTACTTC | CASRPLAGVDDEQYF
TRBJ2-3 | - | once | TRBV5-1 | TGCGCCAGCAGCCCTGGGGGGCCCCCATCGCAGTATTTT | CASSPGGPPSQYF
TRBJ1-2 | - | - | TRBV27 | TGTGCCAGCAGTTTATCGCGGGGGGCATATGGCTACACCTTC | CASSLSRGAYGYTF
TRBJ1-1 | TRBD1 | - | TRBV28 | TGTGCCAGCAGCGACACGGGACAGGGGACGGTGCATGCCGCTTTCTTT | CASSDTGQGTVHAAFF
TRBJ1-2 | - | - | TRBV30 | TGTGCCTGGAGCACGACAGGCTTTTATGGCTACACCTTC | CAWSTTGFYGYTF
TRBJ2-1 | - | - | TRBV4-1 | TGCGCCAGCAGCCAAGAGGGTGTCTTAGATGAGCAGTTCTTC | CASSQEGVLDEQFF
TRBJ2-1 | - | - | TRBV18 | TGTGCCAGCTCACCACCGCAGAGATTCTCCTACAATGAGCAGTTCTTC | CASSPPQRFSYNEQFF
TRBJ2-7 | - | - | TRBV10-2 | TGCGCCAGCAGTGGGTCCGGGGGTCCCTACGAGCAGTACTTC | CASSGSGGPYEQYF
TRBJ1-2 | - | once | TRBV5-1 | TGCGCCAGCAGCGTGGGACAAAACTATGGCTACACCTTC | CASSVGQNYGYTF
TRBJ2-7 | TRBD1 | - | TRBV5-1 | TGCGCCAGCAGCCCGACAGGGAGTTATTCCCACGAGCAGTACTTC | CASSPTGSYSHEQYF
TRBJ2-2 | - | - | TRBV14 | TGTGCCAGCAGCCAGTCGCCAGGGAGTTTCACCGGGGAGCTGTTTTTT | CASSQSPGSFTGELFF
TRBJ2-7 | TRBD1 | - | TRBV7-3 | TGTGCCAGCAGCCCTAACAGGGGCGACCTCGGCGAGCAGTACTTC | CASSPNRGDLGEQYF
TRBJ2-5 | - | - | TRBV7-9 | TGTGCCAGCAGCCCTGGACTGGAGGGGACCCAGTACTTC | CASSPGLEGTQYF
TRBJ2-7 | - | - | TRBV10-3 | TGTGCCAGAGAGGGGCCCTTCTACGAGCAGTACTTC | CAREGPFYEQYF
TRBJ2-1 | - | once | TRBV10-1 | TGCGCCAGCAGTGAACGAGCCCCACTTAGTGAGCAGTTCTTC | CASSERAPLSEQFF
TRBJ1-2 | - | - | TRBV6-1 | TGTGCCAGCTCCAGGGGAAACTATGGCTACACCTTC | CASSRGNYGYTF